The clone carrying this T cell receptor beta chain has ten or more counts. The data were taken from a study of T-cell reconstitution after alpha-beta-depleted transplantation in children. As it was prepared, the TCRbeta library received unique molecular identifiers. Each CDR3 protein is one row after TCRdb ran MiXCR on the PCR reads. This table has some 240,000 distinct CDR3 sequences, 9.7% appearing once. V lost 1 base and J lost 8, with 5 bases in between. This CDR3 is built from 12 residues. The sample here was PBMCs from the stem cell graft donor, taken from the stem cell graft. V and J are TRBV12-3 or TRBV12-4 and TRBJ1-4; D gene uncertain. This receptor was obtained from a human donor who donated a stem cell graft to a child with SCID. This CDR3 is CASSLGAEKLFF. The CDR3 DNA follows: TGTGCCAGCAGTTTAGGGGCGGAAAAACTGTTTTTT.